What follows describes a single T cell receptor beta chain. Sequencing was performed with immunoSEQ multiplex PCR; in TCRdb, only in-frame clones are kept and a portion is missing. Of roughly 150,000 clones in the sample, more than 65% were seen once. This specimen comes from a study of blood T cell repertoires in COVID-19. Study-level background: Samples of COVID-19 (acute and convalescent) were obtained from the United States, Italy and Spain. Nucleic acid was either cDNA or gDNA, and it came from T cells, B-cell-depleted T cells, or PBMCs.

V was pared by 2 bases and J by 6 bases, with 9 bases between. This CDR3 has 13 amino acids. CDR1 and CDR2 (germline): MNHEY, SMNVEV (reference sequence). The sequenced sample was peripheral blood. The genes are TRBV27 and TRBJ2-3; D is unresolved. The receptor comes from an older man with active or convalescent COVID-19. CDR3 in amino acids: CASSLTSRDTQYF. CDR3 coding DNA: TGTGCCAGCAGTTTAACCTCACGGGATACGCAGTATTTT.